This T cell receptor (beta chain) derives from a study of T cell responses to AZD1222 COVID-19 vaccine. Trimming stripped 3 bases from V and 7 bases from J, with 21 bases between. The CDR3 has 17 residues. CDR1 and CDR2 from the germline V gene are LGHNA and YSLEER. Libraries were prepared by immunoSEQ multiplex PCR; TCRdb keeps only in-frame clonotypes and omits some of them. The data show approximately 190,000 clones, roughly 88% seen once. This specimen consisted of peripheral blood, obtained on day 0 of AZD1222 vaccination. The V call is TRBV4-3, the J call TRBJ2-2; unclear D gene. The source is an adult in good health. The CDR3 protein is CASSHILGPLRGGELFF. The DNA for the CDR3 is TGCGCCAGCAGCCATATCTTAGGCCCTCTTCGAGGCGGGGAGCTGTTTTTT.